One and the same sample provided the 15 T cell receptor beta chains below, sequenced in a study of T-cell reconstitution after alpha-beta-depleted transplantation in children. Unique molecular identifiers tagged the TCRbeta library. Using its own MiXCR run on the PCR reads, TCRdb lists one record per CDR3 protein. This repertoire shows 95,000 to 120,000 distinct CDR3 sequences, 5.5% to 7% found once; its top ten account for 20% to 25%. This specimen consisted of PBMCs, mostly from graft donor cells, obtained 360 days after TCRalphabeta/CD19-depleted stem cell transplant. The receptors shown here come from a male patient under 10 years old who had a stem cell transplant for acute lymphoblastic leukemia, so the T cells may come from the graft donor.

For this clonotype: A much larger clone lies a single base off, so this may be a read error. The rearrangement joins TRBV25-1 to TRBJ2-1, with 13 bases fitting TRBD2. Looked up from germline, CDR1 is MGHDK and CDR2 is SYGVNS. The CDR3 spans 15 residues. The CDR3 coding sequence is TGTGCCAGCGGGACTAGCGGGGCAGCCTACAGTGAGCAGTTCTTC. This gives the protein CASGTSGAAYSEQFF.

There are many counts of this clonotype. CDR3 region: CACEGDTGELFF. CDR3 DNA: TGTGCCTGCGAGGGGGACACCGGGGAGCTGTTTTTT. The rearrangement links TRBV5-6 to TRBJ2-2, with D perhaps matching TRBD1 (6 bases). Trimming cost V 10 bases and J 3 bases, with 10 bases left between them. The CDR3 is made up of 12 amino acids. The V gene's germline CDR1 is SGHDT and CDR2 YYEEEE.

The V gene is TRBV24-1, the J gene TRBJ2-1; 7 nucleotides agree with TRBD2. CDR3 length: 12 residues. Trimming removed 9 bases from V and 10 bases from J; junction bases left unmatched: 8. In germline, CDR1 is KGHDR, CDR2 SFDVKD. CDR3 region: CATGEGLEEQFF. The DNA of the CDR3 is TGTGCCACCGGGGAGGGTCTAGAGGAGCAGTTCTTC.

At least ten counts were recorded for this clonotype. This chain connects TRBV29-1 to TRBJ2-2; D tentatively reads TRBD1 or TRBD2 (5 bases each). From germline, CDR1 is SQVTM and CDR2 ANQGSEA. The CDR3 is 12 amino acids. The ends were cut back, 7 bases at V and 4 bases at J, with 10 bases in the middle. The DNA of the CDR3 is TGCAGCGGGGACCGGGGCACCGGGGAGCTGTTTTTT. Its translation is CSGDRGTGELFF.

This clonotype was seen repeatedly, ten times or more. The V gene is TRBV29-1, the J gene TRBJ2-1; 14 nucleotides agree with TRBD2. V was pared by 6 bases and J by 0 bases, with 1 base of the junction left unmatched. The CDR3 is made up of 15 amino acids. The germline V gene encodes CDR1 SQVTM and CDR2 ANQGSEA. The CDR3 loop is CSVGLAGGSYNEQFF. In DNA form, the CDR3 reads TGCAGCGTCGGACTAGCGGGAGGCTCCTACAATGAGCAGTTCTTC.

This clonotype came up many times. The chain combines TRBV7-9 with TRBJ1-2; unclear D gene. The CDR3 has 12 amino acids. Looked up from germline, CDR1 is SEHNR and CDR2 is FQNEAQ (reference sequence). The ends were cut back, 1 base at V and 8 bases at J, with 8 bases in the middle. CDR3 DNA: TGTGCCAGCAGCTTAGGCCACAGAGGCTACACCTTC. It encodes CASSLGHRGYTF.

On this clonotype itself: A much larger clone differs from this one at a single base, so this may be a read error. The V and J genes are TRBV10-3 and TRBJ2-5; 8 bases line up with TRBD2. V shed 2 bases, J shed 3 bases, and the junction held 11 bases outside the gene matches. The germline CDR1 and CDR2 sequences are ENHRY and SYGVKD. The CDR3 sequence is 17 residues long. The CDR3 DNA follows: TGTGCCATCAGTGAGCGTCGGAGCGGGAGACAGAAAGAGACCCAGTACTTC. The encoded protein is CAISERRSGRQKETQYF.

The V call is TRBV28, the J call TRBJ2-7; 8 bases are shared with TRBD2. V dropped 5 bases and J dropped 2; count of bases not matched to a gene: 5. The germline gives CDR1 MDHEN, CDR2 SYDVKM. The CDR3 consists of 14 residues. CDR3 loop: CASSPLTSAYEQYF. The CDR3 DNA reads as TGTGCCAGCAGTCCCTTGACTAGCGCCTACGAGCAGTACTTC.

The genes are TRBV6-2 or TRBV6-3 and TRBJ2-3; D not resolved. Trimming took off 0 bases at V and 5 bases at J, with 18 bases between the two ends. The CDR3 has 17 residues. The germline V gene encodes CDR1 MNHEY and CDR2 SVGEGT. The CDR3 coding sequence is TGTGCCAGCAGTTACTCTATTGGGCAGACCACAGAAGATACGCAGTATTTT. Residues: CASSYSIGQTTEDTQYF.

This clonotype was recorded at least ten times. The chain has TRBV7-9 and TRBJ2-1, with 7 bases matching TRBD2. The CDR3 sequence is 15 residues long. The V gene's germline CDR1 is SEHNR and CDR2 FQNEAQ (reference sequence). Unmatched junction bases numbered 7, after V lost 3 bases and J lost 5 bases. The CDR3 sequence is CASSFSGLGDNEQFF. CDR3 bases: TGTGCCAGCAGCTTTAGCGGGCTAGGGGACAATGAGCAGTTCTTC.

This clonotype was seen ten or more times. This rearrangement joins TRBV12-3 or TRBV12-4 to TRBJ2-2; 7 nucleotides align to TRBD1. This CDR3 has 15 amino acids. J was trimmed by 0 bases and V by 6 bases; bases with no gene match: 4. CDR3 sequence reads: CASSGTEPNTGELFF. In DNA form, the CDR3 reads TGTGCCAGCAGCGGGACAGAACCGAACACCGGGGAGCTGTTTTTT.

This clonotype was seen repeatedly, ten times or more. The gene calls are TRBV4-3 and TRBJ1-1, with D maybe TRBD1 (6 bases). In germline, CDR1 is LGHNA, CDR2 YSLEER. Deletions cut 1 base from V and 6 bases from J, with 12 bases between. The CDR3 extends over 14 amino acids. CDR3 protein: CASSQGPGDPEAFF. The CDR3 DNA is TGCGCCAGCAGCCAAGGCCCAGGGGACCCTGAAGCTTTCTTT.

The chain links TRBV27 to TRBJ2-7, with D possibly called TRBD1 or TRBD2 (5 bases each). V lost 5 bases and J 6 bases, leaving 14 bases between the germline ends. Germline-derived CDR1 and CDR2 are MNHEY and SMNVEV (reference sequence). The CDR3 length is 13 residues. In nucleotides, the CDR3 is TGTGCCAGCAGTCCCTGGGCAGGGAGCGAGCAGTACTTC. Translation gives CASSPWAGSEQYF.

This clonotype was recorded many times. The chain links TRBV7-9 to TRBJ2-1, with 13 bases lining up with TRBD2. In germline, CDR1 is SEHNR, CDR2 FQNEAQ (reference sequence). The J segment lost 10 bases and the V segment lost 2 bases, leaving 8 bases of the junction unmatched. This CDR3 is built from 16 residues. CDR3 nucleotides: TGTGCCAGCAGCTTACGGACTAGCGGGAGCATGGGGGAGCAGTTCTTC. As protein: CASSLRTSGSMGEQFF.

The chain recombines TRBV20-1 with TRBJ1-2, with 8 bases lining up with TRBD1. The CDR3 loop spans 13 amino acids. Germline loops: CDR1 DFQATT, CDR2 SNEGSKA (reference sequence). V lost 6 bases, J lost 4 bases, and 7 bases stayed unmatched. For the CDR3, the DNA is TGCAGTGCCCTTCCGGACAGGGTCTATGGCTACACCTTC. It yields the protein CSALPDRVYGYTF.